The 17 T cell receptor beta chains in this list originate from one sample, sequenced in a study of T cell changes during pregnancy in multiple sclerosis. Profiling relied on immunoSEQ multiplex PCR, and the TCRdb table lists in-frame clones only, not all of them. Among tens of thousands of clones, about 89% were seen once, and the ten largest hold under 0.6%. Sequenced material: CD4+ T cells from peripheral blood mononuclear cells, taken in the second trimester of pregnancy. Receptor source: a female donor with multiple sclerosis, enrolled in a pregnancy study.

This chain links TRBV10-3 with TRBJ2-3, with 11 bases matching TRBD2. Trimming cost V 0 bases and J 5 bases; bases outside gene matches: 10. The CDR3 spans 18 residues. CDR1 ENHRY and CDR2 SYGVKD come from the germline V gene. The CDR3, as DNA: TGTGCCATCAGTGAGTCGATGGGGGCTAGCGGGAGGAAAGATACGCAGTATTTT. Amino acids: CAISESMGASGRKDTQYF.

This clone was recorded once. The CDR3 spells CASSQEGLEYNEQFF. In DNA form, the CDR3 reads TGTGCCAGCAGCCAAGAGGGACTGGAGTACAATGAGCAGTTCTTC. This rearrangement joins TRBV4-2 to TRBJ2-1; D possibly corresponds to TRBD2 (6 bases). Germline V gives CDR1 LGHNA, CDR2 YNFKEQ. V was shortened by 0 bases and J by 4 bases, with 10 bases between the two germline ends. CDR3 size: 15 residues.

This chain joins TRBV28 and TRBJ2-7, with a tentative D call TRBD2 (6 bases). The CDR3 extends over 14 amino acids. The V gene's germline CDR1 is MDHEN and CDR2 SYDVKM. Trimming removed 2 bases at V and 5 bases at J, with 13 bases between. This chain's CDR3 is CASSLAGKLHEQYF. DNA of the CDR3: TGTGCCAGCAGTTTAGCGGGAAAGTTACACGAGCAGTACTTC.

This chain links TRBV15 with TRBJ2-7; the match to TRBD1 covers 8 bases. Looked up from germline, CDR1 is LNHNV and CDR2 is YYDKDF (reference sequence). J was trimmed by 9 bases and V by 0 bases; bases with no gene match: 16. The CDR3 loop spans 17 amino acids. DNA for the CDR3: TGTGCCACCAGCAGAGAGTCTCCCCCCACGACAGGGGAAGCGCAGTACTTC. This gives the protein CATSRESPPTTGEAQYF.

The CDR3 loop reads CASSSLAGFIREQYF. The CDR3 region has the DNA TGTGCCAGCAGCTCCCTAGCGGGGTTTATTCGGGAGCAGTACTTC. The V gene is TRBV7-2, the J gene TRBJ2-7; 9 bases line up with TRBD2. The CDR3 totals 15 residues. The germline gives CDR1 SGHTA, CDR2 FQGNSA. V shed 4 bases and J 7 bases; nucleotides not matched to a gene: 11.

This clone was seen only once. V and J are TRBV7-2 and TRBJ2-1, with D perhaps matching TRBD2 (6 bases). Looked up from germline, CDR1 is SGHTA and CDR2 is FQGNSA. CDR3 length equals 15 residues. V was clipped by 5 bases and J by 5 bases, with 16 bases between them. This chain's CDR3 is CASSRGPGVNNEQFF. Written as DNA, the CDR3 is TGTGCCAGCAGCCGAGGGCCGGGGGTAAACAATGAGCAGTTCTTC.

This chain links TRBV7-2 with TRBJ2-7; 8 nucleotides match TRBD1. V lost 5 bases, J lost 7 bases, and 7 bases stayed unmatched. This CDR3 spans 13 amino acids. The germline V gene encodes CDR1 SGHTA and CDR2 FQGNSA. This chain's CDR3 is CASSEDRGREQYF. The CDR3, as DNA: TGTGCCAGCAGCGAAGACAGGGGACGGGAGCAGTACTTC.

This clone was seen once. The chain has TRBV2 and TRBJ1-1; a weak D match, TRBD1 (6 bases). The V end was cut by 7 bases, the J end by 5 bases, with 14 bases between. CDR1 and CDR2 from the germline V gene are SNHLY and FYNNEI. The CDR3 totals 13 residues. CDR3 in amino acids: CASTEQGRTEAFF. Written as DNA, the CDR3 is TGTGCCAGCACCGAACAGGGAAGGACTGAAGCTTTCTTT.

The rearrangement uses TRBV27 and TRBJ1-4; D is unresolved. Looked up from germline, CDR1 is MNHEY and CDR2 is SMNVEV (reference sequence). CDR3 size: 15 residues. Trimming stripped 5 bases from V and 0 bases from J, with 10 bases between. The CDR3 protein is CASSASPATNEKLFF. DNA of the CDR3: TGTGCCAGCAGTGCTAGTCCTGCAACTAATGAAAAACTGTTTTTT.

In regard to this clone: At one end, the junction sequence differs from germline, possibly due to a read error. This specimen includes other DNA sequences encoding the same CDR3. V and J are TRBV19 and TRBJ1-2, with a possible D match to TRBD1 (6 bases). The CDR3 loop spans 14 amino acids. The germline V gene encodes CDR1 LNHDA and CDR2 SQIVND (reference sequence). CDR3 coding DNA: TGTGCCAGTGCAGGGGCCTATTCTAACTACGGCTACACCTTC. Translating gives CASAGAYSNYGYTF.

J is TRBJ1-2 and V is TRBV29-1, with TRBD1 identical over 7 bases. Germline CDR1 SQVTM, CDR2 ANQGSEA. V gave up 1 base and J gave up 7 bases; unmatched junction bases: 9. The CDR3 has 14 amino acids. This CDR3 is CSVEVNRGSGGYTF. The CDR3 nucleotides read TGCAGCGTTGAAGTCAACAGGGGAAGCGGTGGCTACACCTTC.

The chain is built from TRBV7-2 and TRBJ1-2; 8 positions match TRBD1. V shed 5 bases and J 8 bases; nucleotides not matched to a gene: 19. Germline CDR1 is SGHTA and CDR2 is FQGNSA. This CDR3 is 17 amino acids long. This chain's CDR3 is CASSLSAQQGGGTGYTF. As DNA, the CDR3 is TGTGCCAGCAGCCTTAGTGCCCAACAGGGGGGAGGGACCGGCTACACCTTC.

This CDR3 reads CASSRAGGQPQHF. CDR3 coding DNA: TGTGCCAGCAGCAGGGCCGGGGGTCAGCCCCAGCATTTT. This sequence joins TRBV11-1 and TRBJ1-5; D is perhaps TRBD1 (5 bases). Germline values: CDR1 SGHAT, CDR2 FQDESV (reference sequence). Trimming removed 5 bases from V and 6 bases from J, with 11 bases in between. CDR3 length: 13 residues.

The chain has TRBV7-6 and TRBJ2-7; 7 bases line up with TRBD1. CDR3 length: 18 residues. Losses at the gene ends were 0 bases for V and 5 bases for J; bases not matched to a gene: 16. Looked up from germline, CDR1 is SGHVS and CDR2 is FNYEAQ. In DNA, the CDR3 is TGTGCCAGCAGCTTAGCCATTAGGGGGCGAGTAGCCACAGACGAGCAGTACTTC. Its protein product is CASSLAIRGRVATDEQYF.

V and J are TRBV27 and TRBJ2-5, with a tentative D call TRBD1 (6 bases). Germline V gives CDR1 MNHEY, CDR2 SMNVEV (reference sequence). Trimming left V 6 bases short and J 5 bases short, with 13 bases between. This CDR3 spans 13 amino acids. The CDR3, as DNA: TGTGCCAGCAGCTCAACAGGGTCGGAGACCCAGTACTTC. This encodes CASSSTGSETQYF.

The chain joins TRBV5-6 to TRBJ1-1; D call uncertain. Germline lookup yields CDR1 SGHDT and CDR2 YYEEEE. Trimming shortened V by 3 bases and J by 7 bases, and 7 bases separated the two germline ends. This CDR3 is 11 amino acids long. The CDR3 protein is CASSSFVEAFF. DNA of the CDR3: TGTGCCAGCAGCTCCTTTGTTGAAGCTTTCTTT.

The chain links TRBV20-1 to TRBJ1-2; TRBD1 is a possible D gene (5 bases). Germline assignment: CDR1 DFQATT and CDR2 SNEGSKA (reference sequence). CDR3 length: 11 amino acids. CDR3 sequence reads: CRADSSYGYTF. The CDR3 nucleotides are TGCAGAGCAGACAGTTCCTATGGCTACACCTTC.